These 12 T cell receptor beta chains came from one sample sequenced in a study of PD-L1 blockade in urothelial cancer. Method: immunoSEQ multiplex PCR; TCRdb's copy keeps in-frame clones and lacks some. The sample lists about 51,000 clones; approximately 90% were seen once. Time point in this sample: peripheral blood 6 weeks after treatment start. Specimen: PBMCs, collected around atezolizumab (anti-PD-L1) treatment. These receptor sequences come from a man aged 55 to 70 with urothelial cancer.

The chain recombines TRBV30 with TRBJ2-5, with 7 bases that match TRBD2. Per the germline V gene, CDR1 is GTSNPN and CDR2 is SVGIG (reference sequence). This CDR3 region has 15 residues. The junction had 12 bases not matched to a gene; V was cut back by 4 bases and J by 4 bases. This CDR3 reads CAWTRGGDYAETQYF. DNA of the CDR3: TGTGCCTGGACTCGTGGCGGGGACTATGCAGAGACCCAGTACTTC. Full variable domain (missing parts from reference TRBV30 and TRBJ2-5): SQTIHQWPATLVQPVGSPLSLECTVEGTSNPNLYWYRQAAGRGLQLLFYSVGIGQISSEVPQNLSASRPQDRQFILSSKKLLLSDSGFYLCAWTRGGDYAETQYFGPGTRLLVL.

This chain uses TRBV4-1 with TRBJ2-1, with 9 bases fitting TRBD2. From germline, CDR1 is MGHRA and CDR2 YSYEKL. V lost 0 bases and J lost 7; bases outside the gene matches: 13. CDR3 length: 18 amino acids. This CDR3 reads CASSQDAGGVGRRNEQFF. DNA for the CDR3: TGCGCCAGCAGCCAAGATGCGGGAGGGGTCGGTAGGAGGAATGAGCAGTTCTTC.

The gene calls are TRBV5-1 and TRBJ1-1; D possibly corresponds to TRBD1 (6 bases). V shed 4 bases and J shed 1 base, with 14 bases lying between them. The V gene's germline CDR1 is SGHRS and CDR2 YFSETQ. This CDR3 contains 15 residues. The CDR3 DNA is TGCGCCAGCAGCCCAATTACAGGGCCGAACACTGAAGCTTTCTTT. Translation gives CASSPITGPNTEAFF.

This clone showed up just once. At one end the junction does not follow the germline gene, possibly because of a read error. The chain is built from TRBV15 and TRBJ2-5; D gene uncertain. The germline V gene encodes CDR1 LNHNV and CDR2 YYDKDF (reference sequence). CDR3 length: 16 amino acids. The CDR3 coding sequence is TGTGCCACCAGCAGAGATCGAGGCGCTAACCAAGGGACCCAGTACTTC. Amino acid sequence: CATSRDRGANQGTQYF.

This clone occurred once. The rearrangement joins TRBV9 to TRBJ2-7; 8 nucleotides match TRBD1. J gave up 1 base and V 3 bases, and 9 bases lay outside the gene matches. The CDR3 runs to 16 residues. Germline loops: CDR1 SGDLS, CDR2 YYNGEE. This CDR3 is CASSASRGRGSYEQYF. CDR3 in DNA: TGTGCCAGCAGCGCGAGCAGGGGGCGAGGATCCTACGAGCAGTACTTC.

The CDR3 coding sequence is TGTGCCAGTAGTATATCAGGGTATGGCACAGATACGCAGTATTTT. Protein sequence: CASSISGYGTDTQYF. The chain links TRBV19 to TRBJ2-3; weak D call: TRBD1 (5 bases). CDR3 length: 15 amino acids. The germline V and J ends were trimmed by 2 bases and 1 base, with 10 bases remaining between them. Germline CDR1 reads LNHDA; CDR2 reads SQIVND (reference sequence).

V gene TRBV13 combines with J gene TRBJ2-3; TRBD2 might be the D (5 bases). The V gene lost 5 bases and the J gene lost 0 bases, with 12 bases spanning the gap. This CDR3 spans 15 amino acids. CDR1 is PRHDT, CDR2 FYEKMQ, per germline (reference sequence). The CDR3 region has the DNA TGTGCCAGCAGCCGAACGGACTTGAGCACAGATACGCAGTATTTT. The encoded protein is CASSRTDLSTDTQYF.

V gene TRBV27 combines with J gene TRBJ2-3; no definite D call. V shed 6 bases and J shed 4 bases, with 11 bases lying between them. Per germline, CDR1 MNHEY and CDR2 SMNVEV (reference sequence). The CDR3 totals 13 residues. CDR3 sequence: CASSSYGADTQYF. DNA of the CDR3: TGTGCCAGCAGCTCGTACGGAGCAGATACGCAGTATTTT.

The chain carries TRBV9 and TRBJ2-3; 10 nucleotides agree with TRBD2. CDR3 length: 19 residues. From germline, CDR1 is SGDLS and CDR2 YYNGEE. Losses at the gene ends were 0 bases for V and 0 bases for J; bases not matched to a gene: 10. In DNA, the CDR3 is TGTGCCAGCAGCGTAGGAGTAGCGGGGGGCCCAACTAGCACAGATACGCAGTATTTT. Protein: CASSVGVAGGPTSTDTQYF.

The rearrangement joins TRBV6-6 to TRBJ1-1, with D uncertain. This CDR3 region has 13 residues. The germline gives CDR1 MNHNY, CDR2 SVGAGI (reference sequence). Trimming removed 7 bases at V and 0 bases at J, with 9 bases between. Written as DNA, the CDR3 is TGTGCCAGCATCAACAGTCTGAACACTGAAGCTTTCTTT. Its translation is CASINSLNTEAFF.

This sequence joins TRBV9 and TRBJ1-6; D possibly corresponds to TRBD1 (6 bases). CDR3 length: 14 amino acids. Germline values: CDR1 SGDLS, CDR2 YYNGEE. V shed 0 bases and J shed 13 bases, with 14 bases lying between them. CDR3 in amino acids: CASSVDPGERPLHF. For the CDR3, the DNA is TGTGCCAGCAGCGTAGATCCAGGGGAACGTCCCCTCCACTTT. The whole variable domain, remainder taken from reference TRBV9 and TRBJ1-6, is DSGVTQTPKHLITATGQRVTLRCSPRSGDLSVYWYQQSLDQGLQFLIQYYNGEERAKGNILERFSAQQFPDLHSELNLSSLELGDSALYFCASSVDPGERPLHFGNGTRLTVT.

The J gene is TRBJ2-1, the V gene TRBV5-4; perhaps TRBD1 as D (6 bases). There are 14 residues in the CDR3. CDR1 and CDR2 from the germline V gene are SGHNT and YYREEE (reference sequence). The V gene lost 0 bases and the J gene lost 9 bases, with 13 bases spanning the gap. CDR3 nucleotides: TGTGCCAGCAGCTTGGACAGGGCTGGCGTTGAGCAGTTCTTC. Protein product: CASSLDRAGVEQFF.